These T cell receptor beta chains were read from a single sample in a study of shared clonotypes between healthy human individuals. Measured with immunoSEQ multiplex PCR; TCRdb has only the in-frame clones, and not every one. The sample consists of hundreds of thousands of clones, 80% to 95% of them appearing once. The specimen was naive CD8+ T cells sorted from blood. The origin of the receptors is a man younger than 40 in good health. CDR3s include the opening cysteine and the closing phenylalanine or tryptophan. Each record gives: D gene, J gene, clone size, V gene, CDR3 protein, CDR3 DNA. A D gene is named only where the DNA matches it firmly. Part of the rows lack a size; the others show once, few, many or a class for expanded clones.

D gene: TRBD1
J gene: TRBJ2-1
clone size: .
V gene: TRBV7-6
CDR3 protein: CASSVSYSGQGPNEQFF
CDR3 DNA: TGTGCCAGCAGCGTTAGTTACTCTGGACAGGGCCCCAATGAGCAGTTCTTC

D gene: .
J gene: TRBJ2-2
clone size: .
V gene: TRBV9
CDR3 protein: CASGTWVGEELFF
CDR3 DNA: TGTGCCAGCGGGACATGGGTAGGAGAGGAGCTGTTTTTT

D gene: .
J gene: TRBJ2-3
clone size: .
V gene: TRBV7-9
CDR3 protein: CASSFDEADTQYF
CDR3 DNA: TGTGCCAGCAGCTTCGATGAGGCCGATACGCAGTATTTT

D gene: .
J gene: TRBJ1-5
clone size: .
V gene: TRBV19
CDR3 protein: CASSGTLPLPQHF
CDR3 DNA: TGTGCCAGTTCCGGGACACTTCCTCTGCCCCAGCATTTT

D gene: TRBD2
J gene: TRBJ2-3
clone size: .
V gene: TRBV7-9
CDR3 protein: CASILAGVFPDTQYF
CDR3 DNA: TGTGCCAGCATCCTGGCGGGAGTGTTTCCAGATACGCAGTATTTT

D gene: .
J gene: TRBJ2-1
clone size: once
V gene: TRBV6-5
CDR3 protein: CASSYSEHSDEQFF
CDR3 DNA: TGTGCCAGCAGTTACTCGGAACACTCAGATGAGCAGTTCTTC

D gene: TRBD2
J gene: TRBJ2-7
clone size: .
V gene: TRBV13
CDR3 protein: CASSLGLAGGNSYEQYF
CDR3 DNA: TGTGCCAGCAGCCTAGGACTAGCGGGAGGTAACTCCTACGAGCAGTACTTC

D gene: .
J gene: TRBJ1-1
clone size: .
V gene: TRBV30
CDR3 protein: CAWSLFSPGQTNTEAFF
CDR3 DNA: TGTGCCTGGAGTCTCTTCTCGCCGGGACAAACCAACACTGAAGCTTTCTTT

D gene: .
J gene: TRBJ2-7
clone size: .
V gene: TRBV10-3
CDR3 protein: CAIREGEGSSYEQYF
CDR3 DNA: TGTGCCATCAGAGAGGGGGAGGGGAGCTCCTACGAGCAGTACTTC

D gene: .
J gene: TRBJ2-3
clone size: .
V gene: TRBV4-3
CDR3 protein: CASSQGRREADTQYF
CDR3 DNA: TGCGCCAGCAGCCAAGGGCGAAGGGAAGCAGATACGCAGTATTTT

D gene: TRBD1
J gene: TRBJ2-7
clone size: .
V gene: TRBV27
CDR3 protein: CASSYIPGQSYEQYF
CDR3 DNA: TGTGCCAGCAGCTATATCCCGGGACAGTCCTACGAGCAGTACTTC

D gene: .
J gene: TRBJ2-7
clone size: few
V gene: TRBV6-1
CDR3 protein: CASSDHMRTASLEQYF
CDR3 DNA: TGTGCCAGCAGTGATCATATGAGGACCGCATCCCTCGAGCAGTACTTC

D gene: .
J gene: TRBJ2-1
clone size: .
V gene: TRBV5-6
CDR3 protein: CASSLAQEMNEQFF
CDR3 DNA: TGTGCCAGCAGCTTGGCCCAGGAGATGAATGAGCAGTTCTTC

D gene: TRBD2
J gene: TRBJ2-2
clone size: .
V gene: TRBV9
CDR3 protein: CASSGKLAGNPGELFF
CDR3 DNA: TGTGCCAGCAGCGGTAAACTAGCGGGAAATCCCGGGGAGCTGTTTTTT

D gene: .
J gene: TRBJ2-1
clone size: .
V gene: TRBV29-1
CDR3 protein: CSVVSTRSYNEQFF
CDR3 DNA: TGCAGCGTTGTGAGTACGCGGTCCTACAATGAGCAGTTCTTC

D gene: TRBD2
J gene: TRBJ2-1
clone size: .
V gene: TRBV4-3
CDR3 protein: CASSQESGLAGEQFF
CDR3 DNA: TGCGCCAGCAGCCAAGAGTCGGGACTAGCGGGAGAGCAGTTCTTC

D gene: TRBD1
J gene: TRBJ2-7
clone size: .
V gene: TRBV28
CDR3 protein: CASSLTGQGRYEQYF
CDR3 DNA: TGTGCCAGCAGTCTTACGGGACAGGGTCGGTACGAGCAGTACTTC

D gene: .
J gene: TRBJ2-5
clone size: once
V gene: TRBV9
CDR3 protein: CASSVDGEQTQYF
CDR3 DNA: TGTGCCAGCAGCGTAGATGGGGAGCAGACCCAGTACTTC

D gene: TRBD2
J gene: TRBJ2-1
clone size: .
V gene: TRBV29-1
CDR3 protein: CSVEGTSGSHEQFF
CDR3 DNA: TGCAGCGTTGAAGGGACTAGCGGGTCCCATGAGCAGTTCTTC

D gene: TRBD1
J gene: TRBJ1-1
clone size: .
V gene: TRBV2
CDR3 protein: CARRTGLNTEAFF
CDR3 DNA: TGTGCCAGAAGGACAGGGCTGAACACTGAAGCTTTCTTT

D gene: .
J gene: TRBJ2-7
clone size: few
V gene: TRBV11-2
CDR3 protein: CASSFRDYEQYF
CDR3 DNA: TGTGCCAGCAGCTTCAGGGACTACGAGCAGTACTTC

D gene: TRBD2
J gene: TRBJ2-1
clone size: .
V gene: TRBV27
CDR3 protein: CASSKMPTSEGSYNEQFF
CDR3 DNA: TGTGCCAGCTCCAAAATGCCCACTAGCGAAGGCTCCTACAATGAGCAGTTCTTC

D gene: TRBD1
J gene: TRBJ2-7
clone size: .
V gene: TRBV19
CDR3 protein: CASSKTGDDYEQYF
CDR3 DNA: TGTGCCAGTAGTAAGACAGGGGACGACTACGAGCAGTACTTC

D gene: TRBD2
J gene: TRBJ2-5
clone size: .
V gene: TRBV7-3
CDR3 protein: CASSLTPSGRGGETQYF
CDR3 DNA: TGTGCCAGCAGCCTCACCCCTAGCGGGAGAGGGGGAGAGACCCAGTACTTC

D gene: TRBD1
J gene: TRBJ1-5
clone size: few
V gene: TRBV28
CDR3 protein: CASSSGTGKRQPQHF
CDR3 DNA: TGTGCCAGCAGTTCCGGGACAGGGAAGAGGCAGCCCCAGCATTTT

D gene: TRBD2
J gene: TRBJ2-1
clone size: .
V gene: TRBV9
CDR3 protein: CASSVAGGQYNEQFF
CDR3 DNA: TGTGCCAGCTCCGTAGCGGGAGGGCAATACAATGAGCAGTTCTTC

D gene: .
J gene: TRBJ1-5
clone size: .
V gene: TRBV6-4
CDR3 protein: CASSPTPQANQPQHF
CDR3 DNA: TGTGCCAGCAGTCCCACGCCACAGGCAAATCAGCCCCAGCATTTT

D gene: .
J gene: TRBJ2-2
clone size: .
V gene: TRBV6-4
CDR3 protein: CASSEVNTGELFF
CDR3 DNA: TGTGCCAGCAGTGAGGTGAACACCGGGGAGCTGTTTTTT

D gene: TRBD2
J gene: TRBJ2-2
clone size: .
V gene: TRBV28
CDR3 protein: CASSPRPGLEGSGELFF
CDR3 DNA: TGTGCCAGCAGTCCCCGGCCGGGACTAGAGGGTTCCGGGGAGCTGTTTTTT

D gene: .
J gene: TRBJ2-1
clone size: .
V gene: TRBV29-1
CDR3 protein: CSVGGADSMFYEQFF
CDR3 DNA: TGCAGCGTTGGGGGAGCCGATTCCATGTTCTATGAGCAGTTCTTC

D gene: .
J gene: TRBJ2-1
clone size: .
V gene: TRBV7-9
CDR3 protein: CASSQGKNEQFF
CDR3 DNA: TGTGCCAGCAGCCAAGGGAAGAATGAGCAGTTCTTC

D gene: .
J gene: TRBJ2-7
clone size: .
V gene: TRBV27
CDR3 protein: CASSLTLRESSYEQYF
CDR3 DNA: TGTGCCAGCAGTTTAACACTCAGGGAGAGCTCCTACGAGCAGTACTTC

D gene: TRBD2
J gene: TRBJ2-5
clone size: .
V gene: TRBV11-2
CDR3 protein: CASRLAAGEGETQYF
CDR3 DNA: TGTGCCAGCAGGTTAGCCGCGGGAGAAGGAGAGACCCAGTACTTC

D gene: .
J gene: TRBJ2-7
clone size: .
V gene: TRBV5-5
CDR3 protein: CASSLLSGSYEQYF
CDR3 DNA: TGTGCCAGCAGCTTATTGTCCGGATCCTACGAGCAGTACTTC

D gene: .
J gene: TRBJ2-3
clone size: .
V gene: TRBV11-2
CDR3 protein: CASRPTGTDTQYF
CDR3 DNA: TGTGCCAGCAGACCTACAGGGACAGATACGCAGTATTTT

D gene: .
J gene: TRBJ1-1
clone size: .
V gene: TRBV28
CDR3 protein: CASSLGQGNTEAFF
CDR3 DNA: TGTGCCAGCAGTTTAGGGCAGGGGAACACTGAAGCTTTCTTT

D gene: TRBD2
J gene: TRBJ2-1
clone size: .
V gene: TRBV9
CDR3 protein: CASSPPPSGYNEQFF
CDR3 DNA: TGTGCCAGCAGCCCCCCGCCTAGCGGTTACAATGAGCAGTTCTTC

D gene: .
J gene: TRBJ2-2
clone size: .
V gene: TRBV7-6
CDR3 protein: CASSLVVVADTGELFF
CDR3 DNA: TGTGCCAGCAGCTTAGTCGTGGTGGCAGACACCGGGGAGCTGTTTTTT